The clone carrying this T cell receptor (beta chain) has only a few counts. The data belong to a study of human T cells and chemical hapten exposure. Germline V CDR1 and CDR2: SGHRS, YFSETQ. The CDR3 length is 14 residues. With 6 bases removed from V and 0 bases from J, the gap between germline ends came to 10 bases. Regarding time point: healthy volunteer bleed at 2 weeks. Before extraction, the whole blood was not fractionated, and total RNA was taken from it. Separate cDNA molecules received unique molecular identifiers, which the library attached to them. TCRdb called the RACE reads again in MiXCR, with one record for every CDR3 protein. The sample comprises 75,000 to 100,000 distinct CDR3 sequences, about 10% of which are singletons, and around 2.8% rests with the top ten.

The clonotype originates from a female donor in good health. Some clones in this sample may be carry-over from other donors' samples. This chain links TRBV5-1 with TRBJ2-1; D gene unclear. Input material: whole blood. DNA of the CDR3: TGCGCCAGCACTCCGCCCTCCTCCTACAATGAGCAGTTCTTC. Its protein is CASTPPSSYNEQFF.